The entry below gives a single TCR beta chain sequence along with its context. As yet, its antigen is unknown. A J-beta primer mix and a sample-barcoded 5' primer were used in a second PCR of about 6 to 12 cycles. Template switching added a 12-random-nucleotide identifier to every cDNA molecule. TCRdb used MiXCR to reprocess the 5' RACE reads, holding one entry per CDR3 protein. The sample carries about 640,000 distinct CDR3 sequences, roughly 50% recorded once. The sample is drawn from a study of blood T cells in healthy people across ages. CDR3 length: 18 amino acids. Germline V gives CDR1 DFQATT, CDR2 SNEGSKA (reference sequence). The V and J ends lost 3 bases and 2 bases, in that order; junction bases with no gene match: 18. Roughly 10 milliliters of peripheral blood were drawn from each donor into EDTA-treated tubes. Findings and limits, study-wide: Researchers said unsorted PBMCs prevented a conclusive naive versus antigen-experienced comparison. Naive CD4+ cells and diversity were both higher in long-lived donors than in aged donors.

The sequence was collected from a man in his 60s in good health. The V call is TRBV20-1, the J call TRBJ2-7; 8 bases fit TRBD1. The sample was blood. CDR3 coding DNA: TGCAGTGCTAGTGATTCATGGTCTCGTTCGGGACAGGCCTACGAGCAGTACTTC. Translating gives CSASDSWSRSGQAYEQYF.